The source of this TCR beta chain is a study of PD-1 blockade in mismatch repair-deficient tumors. TCRdb's table, derived via immunoSEQ multiplex PCR, lists solely in-frame clones and lacks some. The sample consists of roughly 130,000 clones, about 90% of them appearing once. A single count supports this clone. The CDR3 covers 15 residues. Germline-derived CDR1 and CDR2 are MNHEY and SMNVEV (reference sequence). V shed 7 bases, J shed 5 bases, and the junction held 13 bases outside the gene matches. This receptor was obtained from an adult with mismatch repair-deficient cancer. The sample consisted of peripheral blood, taken 72 weeks after starting pembrolizumab. This chain connects TRBV27 to TRBJ1-1; 7 bases map to TRBD1. CDR3: CASTKRGGGMTEAFF. CDR3 DNA sequence: TGTGCCAGCACTAAACGGGGAGGGGGCATGACTGAAGCTTTCTTT.